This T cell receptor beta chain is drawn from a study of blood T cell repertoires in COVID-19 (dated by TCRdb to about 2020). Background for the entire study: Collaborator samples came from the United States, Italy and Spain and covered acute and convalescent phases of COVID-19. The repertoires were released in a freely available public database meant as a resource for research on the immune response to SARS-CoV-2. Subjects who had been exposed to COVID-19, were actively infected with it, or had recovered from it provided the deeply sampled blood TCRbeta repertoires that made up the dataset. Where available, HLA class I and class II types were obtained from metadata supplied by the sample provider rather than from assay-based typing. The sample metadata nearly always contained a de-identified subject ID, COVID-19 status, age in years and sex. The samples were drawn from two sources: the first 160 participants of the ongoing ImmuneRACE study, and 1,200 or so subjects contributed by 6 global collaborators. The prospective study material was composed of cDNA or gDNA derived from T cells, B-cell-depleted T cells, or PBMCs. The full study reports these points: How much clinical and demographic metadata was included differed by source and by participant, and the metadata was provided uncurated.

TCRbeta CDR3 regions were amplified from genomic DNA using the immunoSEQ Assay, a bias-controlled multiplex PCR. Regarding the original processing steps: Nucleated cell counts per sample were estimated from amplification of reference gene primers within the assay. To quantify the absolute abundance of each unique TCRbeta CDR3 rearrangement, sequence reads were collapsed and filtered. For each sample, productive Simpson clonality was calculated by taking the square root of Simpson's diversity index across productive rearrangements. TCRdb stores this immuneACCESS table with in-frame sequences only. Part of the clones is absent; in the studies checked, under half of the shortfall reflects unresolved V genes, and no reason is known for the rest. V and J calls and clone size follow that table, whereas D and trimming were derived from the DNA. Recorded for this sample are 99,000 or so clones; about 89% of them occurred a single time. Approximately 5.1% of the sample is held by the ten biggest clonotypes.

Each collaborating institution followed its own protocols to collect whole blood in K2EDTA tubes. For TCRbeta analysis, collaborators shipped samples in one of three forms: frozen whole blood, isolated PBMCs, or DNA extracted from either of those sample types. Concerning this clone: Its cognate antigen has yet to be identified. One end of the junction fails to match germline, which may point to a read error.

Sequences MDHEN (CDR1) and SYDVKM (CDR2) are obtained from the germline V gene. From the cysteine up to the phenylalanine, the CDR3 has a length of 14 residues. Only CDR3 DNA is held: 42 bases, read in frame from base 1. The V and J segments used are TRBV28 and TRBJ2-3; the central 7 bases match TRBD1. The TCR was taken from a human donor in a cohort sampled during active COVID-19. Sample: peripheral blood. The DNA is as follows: TGTGCCAGCAATTTACAGGGGCTTACAGATACGCAGTATTTT. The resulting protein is CASNLQGLTDTQYF. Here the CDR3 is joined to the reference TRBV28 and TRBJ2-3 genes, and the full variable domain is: DVKVTQSSRYLVKRTGEKVFLECVQDMDHENMFWYRQDPGLGLRLIYFSYDVKMKEKGDIPEGYSVSREKKERFSLILESASTNQTSMYLCASNLQGLTDTQYFGPGTRLTVL.